A single T cell receptor (beta chain) is shown here with its context. Antigen: not known. The data are from a study of T cell responses to AZD1222 COVID-19 vaccine. Points from the study as a whole: Of spike-specific TCRs, nearly half reportedly target regions left unmutated in variants. No day 14 peak samples; only post-peak repertoires were characterized.

The repertoire was sequenced with immunoSEQ multiplex PCR; TCRdb's copy has only in-frame clones and lacks some. The sample has roughly 100,000 clones; under 90% are singletons. Deletions cut 10 bases from V and 8 bases from J, with 11 bases between. The germline gives CDR1 SEHNR, CDR2 FQNEAQ (reference sequence). The CDR3 runs 10 residues. The V gene is TRBV7-9, the J gene TRBJ1-1; no definite D call. The clonotype comes from an adult in good health. The sample in question was peripheral blood, obtained on day 0 of AZD1222 vaccination. CDR3 residues: CANPKVEAFF. The CDR3 nucleotides read TGTGCCAACCCGAAGGTGGAAGCTTTCTTT.